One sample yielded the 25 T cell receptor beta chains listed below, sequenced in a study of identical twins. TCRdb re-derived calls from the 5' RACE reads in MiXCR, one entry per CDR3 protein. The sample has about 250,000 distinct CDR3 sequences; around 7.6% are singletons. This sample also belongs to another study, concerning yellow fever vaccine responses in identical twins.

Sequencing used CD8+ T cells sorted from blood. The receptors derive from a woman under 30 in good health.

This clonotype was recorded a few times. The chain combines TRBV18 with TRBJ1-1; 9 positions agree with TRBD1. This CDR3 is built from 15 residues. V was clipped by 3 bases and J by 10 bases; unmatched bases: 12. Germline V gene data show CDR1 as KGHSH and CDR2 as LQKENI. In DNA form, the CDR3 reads TGTGCCAGCTCACCCAAGGACAGGGGATTAGAAGGAGCTTTCTTT. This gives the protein CASSPKDRGLEGAFF.

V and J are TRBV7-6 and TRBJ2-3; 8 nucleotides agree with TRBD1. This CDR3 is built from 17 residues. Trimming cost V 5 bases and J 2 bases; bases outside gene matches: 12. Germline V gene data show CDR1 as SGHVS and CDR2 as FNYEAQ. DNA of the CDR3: TGTGCCAGCAGCCCTATGAGGGGACAGGCTGCCACAGATACGCAGTATTTT. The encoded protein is CASSPMRGQAATDTQYF.

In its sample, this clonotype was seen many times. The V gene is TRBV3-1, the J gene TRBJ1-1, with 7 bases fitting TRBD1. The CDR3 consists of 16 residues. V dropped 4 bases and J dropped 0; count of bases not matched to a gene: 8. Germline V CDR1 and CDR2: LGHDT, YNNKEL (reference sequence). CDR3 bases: TGTGCCAGCAGCCCTCCGGGACAGACCATGAACACTGAAGCTTTCTTT. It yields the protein CASSPPGQTMNTEAFF. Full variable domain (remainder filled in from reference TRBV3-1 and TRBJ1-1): DTAVSQTPKYLVTQMGNDKSIKCEQNLGHDTMYWYKQDSKKFLKIMFSYNNKELIINETVPNRFSPKSPDKAHLNLHINSLELGDSAVYFCASSPPGQTMNTEAFFGQGTRLTVV.

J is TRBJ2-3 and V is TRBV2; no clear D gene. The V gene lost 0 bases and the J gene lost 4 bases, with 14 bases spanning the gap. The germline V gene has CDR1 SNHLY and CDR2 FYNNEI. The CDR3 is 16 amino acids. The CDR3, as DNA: TGTGCCAGCAGTGAAGCGCCTAGAGTAGACCCAGATACGCAGTATTTT. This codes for CASSEAPRVDPDTQYF. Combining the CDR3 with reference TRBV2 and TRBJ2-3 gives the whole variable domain EPEVTQTPSHQVTQMGQEVILRCVPISNHLYFYWYRQILGQKVEFLVSFYNNEISEKSEIFDDQFSVERPDGSNFTLKIRSTKLEDSAMYFCASSEAPRVDPDTQYFGPGTRLTVL.

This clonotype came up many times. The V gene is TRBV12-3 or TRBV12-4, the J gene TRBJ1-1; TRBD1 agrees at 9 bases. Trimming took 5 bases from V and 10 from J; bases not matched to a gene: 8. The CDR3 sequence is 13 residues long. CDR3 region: CASSPGTGTPAFF. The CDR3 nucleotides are TGTGCCAGCAGTCCCGGGACAGGGACCCCAGCTTTCTTT.

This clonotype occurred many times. The CDR3 sequence is CASSYSGRSPYEQYF. The CDR3, as DNA: TGTGCCAGCAGTTATTCGGGGAGATCCCCTTACGAGCAGTACTTC. The chain links TRBV6-5 to TRBJ2-7; perhaps TRBD2 as D (5 bases). Trimming removed 3 bases from V and 4 bases from J, with 16 bases in between. CDR1 is MNHEY and CDR2 is SVGAGI in the germline V gene. This CDR3 comprises 15 residues.

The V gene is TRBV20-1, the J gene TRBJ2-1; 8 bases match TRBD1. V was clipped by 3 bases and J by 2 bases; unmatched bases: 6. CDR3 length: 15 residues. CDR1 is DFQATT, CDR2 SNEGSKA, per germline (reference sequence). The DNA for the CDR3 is TGCAGTGCTAGGGTGGACAGGGACGCCTACAATGAGCAGTTCTTC. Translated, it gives CSARVDRDAYNEQFF.

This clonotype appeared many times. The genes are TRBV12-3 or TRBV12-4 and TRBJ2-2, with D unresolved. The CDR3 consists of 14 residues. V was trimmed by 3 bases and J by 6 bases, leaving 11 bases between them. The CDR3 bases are TGTGCCAGCAGTTTTGCCCACGCCGCCGGGGAGCTGTTTTTT. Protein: CASSFAHAAGELFF.

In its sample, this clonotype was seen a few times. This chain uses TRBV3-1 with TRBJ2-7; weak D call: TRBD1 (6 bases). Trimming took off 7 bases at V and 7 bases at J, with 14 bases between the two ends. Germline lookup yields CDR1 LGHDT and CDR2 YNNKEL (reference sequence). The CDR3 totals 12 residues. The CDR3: CASTTGKEEQYF. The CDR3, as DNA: TGTGCCAGCACCACAGGGAAGGAGGAGCAGTACTTC.

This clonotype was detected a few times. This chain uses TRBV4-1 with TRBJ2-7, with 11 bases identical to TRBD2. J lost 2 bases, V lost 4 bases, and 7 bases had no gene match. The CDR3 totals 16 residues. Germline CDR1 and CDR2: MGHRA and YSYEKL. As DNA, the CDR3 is TGCGCCAGCAGCCCCCAGACTAGCGGGAAAACCTACGAGCAGTACTTC. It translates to CASSPQTSGKTYEQYF.

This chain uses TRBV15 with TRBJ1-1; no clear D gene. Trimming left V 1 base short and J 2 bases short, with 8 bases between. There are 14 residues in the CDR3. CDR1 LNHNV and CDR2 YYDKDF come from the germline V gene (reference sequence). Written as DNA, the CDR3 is TGTGCCACCAGCAGAGGGGAAGCTAACACTGAAGCTTTCTTT. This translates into CATSRGEANTEAFF.

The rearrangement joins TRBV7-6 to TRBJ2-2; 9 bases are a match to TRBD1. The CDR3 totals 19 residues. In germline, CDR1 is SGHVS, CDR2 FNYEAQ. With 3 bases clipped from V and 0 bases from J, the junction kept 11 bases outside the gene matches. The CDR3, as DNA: TGTGCCAGCAGCTTCGCCCGACAGGGGGATGTCGCGAACACCGGGGAGCTGTTTTTT. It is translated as CASSFARQGDVANTGELFF.

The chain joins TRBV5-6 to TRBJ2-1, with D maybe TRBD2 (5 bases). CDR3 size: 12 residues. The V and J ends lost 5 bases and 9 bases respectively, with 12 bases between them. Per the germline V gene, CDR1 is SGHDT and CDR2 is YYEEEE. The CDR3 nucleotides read TGTGCCAGCAGAGAGGGTTCGGGTGAGCAGTTCTTC. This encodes CASREGSGEQFF. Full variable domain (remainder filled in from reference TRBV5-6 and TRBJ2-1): DAGVTQSPTHLIKTRGQQVTLRCSPKSGHDTVSWYQQALGQGPQFIFQYYEEEERQRGNFPDRFSGHQFPNYSSELNVNALLLGDSALYLCASREGSGEQFFGPGTRLTVL.

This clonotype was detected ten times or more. CDR3 DNA sequence: TGTGCCAGCGGACAGGGAGCTGGCTACACCTTC. Translated: CASGQGAGYTF. The rearrangement joins TRBV12-3 or TRBV12-4 to TRBJ1-2; 8 bases are shared with TRBD1. CDR3 length: 11 residues. V was pared by 8 bases and J by 7 bases, with 3 bases of the junction left unmatched.

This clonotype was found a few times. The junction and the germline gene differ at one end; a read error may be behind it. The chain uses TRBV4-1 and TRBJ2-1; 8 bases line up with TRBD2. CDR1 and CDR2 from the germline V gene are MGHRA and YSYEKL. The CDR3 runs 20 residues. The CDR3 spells CASSHQPRGAGVRSYNEQSF. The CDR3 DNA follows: TGCGCCAGCAGCCACCAGCCCCGGGGAGCGGGGGTAAGGTCCTACAATGAGCAGTCCTTC.

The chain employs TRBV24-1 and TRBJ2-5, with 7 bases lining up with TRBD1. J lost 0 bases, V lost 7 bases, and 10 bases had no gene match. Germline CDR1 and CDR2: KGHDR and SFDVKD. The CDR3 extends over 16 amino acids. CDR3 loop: CATSGRTGRNQETQYF. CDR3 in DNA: TGTGCCACCAGCGGACGGACAGGACGGAACCAAGAGACCCAGTACTTC.

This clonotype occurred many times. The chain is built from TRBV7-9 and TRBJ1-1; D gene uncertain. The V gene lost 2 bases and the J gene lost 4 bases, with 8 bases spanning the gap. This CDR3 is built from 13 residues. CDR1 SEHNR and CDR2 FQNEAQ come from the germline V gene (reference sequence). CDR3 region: CASSLNKATEAFF. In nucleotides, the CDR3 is TGTGCCAGCAGCTTAAACAAGGCCACTGAAGCTTTCTTT.

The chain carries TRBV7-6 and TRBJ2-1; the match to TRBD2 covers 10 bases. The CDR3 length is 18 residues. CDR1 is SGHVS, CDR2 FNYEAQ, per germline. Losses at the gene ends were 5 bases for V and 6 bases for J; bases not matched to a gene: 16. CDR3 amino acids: CASSPAALAGEPFNEQFF. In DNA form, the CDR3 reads TGTGCCAGCAGCCCAGCGGCGCTAGCGGGGGAACCTTTCAATGAGCAGTTCTTC. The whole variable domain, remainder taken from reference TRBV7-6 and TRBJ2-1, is GAGVSQSPRYKVTKRGQDVALRCDPISGHVSLYWYRQALGQGPEFLTYFNYEAQQDKSGLPNDRFSAERPEGSISTLTIQRTEQRDSAMYRCASSPAALAGEPFNEQFFGPGTRLTVL.

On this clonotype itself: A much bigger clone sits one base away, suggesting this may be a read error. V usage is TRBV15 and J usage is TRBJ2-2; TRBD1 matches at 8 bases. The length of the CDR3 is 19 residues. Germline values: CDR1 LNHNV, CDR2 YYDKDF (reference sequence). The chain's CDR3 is CATSTQDRGPDANAGELFF. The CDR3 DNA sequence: TGTGCCACCAGCACACAAGACAGGGGCCCGGACGCGAACGCCGGGGAGCTGTTTTTT.

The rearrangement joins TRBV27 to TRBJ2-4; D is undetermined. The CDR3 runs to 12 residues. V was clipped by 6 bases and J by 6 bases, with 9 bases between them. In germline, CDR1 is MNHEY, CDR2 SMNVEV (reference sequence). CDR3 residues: CASSKDLNIQYF. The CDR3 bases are TGTGCCAGCAGCAAAGACCTAAACATTCAGTACTTC.

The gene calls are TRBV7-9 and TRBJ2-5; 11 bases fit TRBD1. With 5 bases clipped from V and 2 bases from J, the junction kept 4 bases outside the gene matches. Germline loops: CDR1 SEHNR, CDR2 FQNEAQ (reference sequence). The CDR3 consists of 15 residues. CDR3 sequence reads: CASSHRDRGQETQYF. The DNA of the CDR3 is TGTGCCAGCAGCCACCGGGACAGGGGGCAAGAGACCCAGTACTTC.

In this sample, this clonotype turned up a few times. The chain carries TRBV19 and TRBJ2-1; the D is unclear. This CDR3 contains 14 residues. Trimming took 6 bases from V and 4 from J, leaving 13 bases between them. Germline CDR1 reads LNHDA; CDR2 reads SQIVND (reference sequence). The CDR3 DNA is TGTGCCAGTAGCCTATATCTGGGGTACAATGAGCAGTTCTTC. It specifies CASSLYLGYNEQFF.

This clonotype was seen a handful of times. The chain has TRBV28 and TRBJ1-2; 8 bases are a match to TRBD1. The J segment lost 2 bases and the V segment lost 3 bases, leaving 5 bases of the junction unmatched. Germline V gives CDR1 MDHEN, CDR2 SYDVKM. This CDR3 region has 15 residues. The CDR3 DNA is TGTGCCAGCAGTTTTCGGACAGGGAAAAACTATGGCTACACCTTC. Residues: CASSFRTGKNYGYTF.

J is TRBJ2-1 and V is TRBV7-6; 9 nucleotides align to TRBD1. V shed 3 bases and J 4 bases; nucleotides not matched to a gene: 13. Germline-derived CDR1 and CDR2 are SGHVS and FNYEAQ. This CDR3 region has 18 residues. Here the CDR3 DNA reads TGTGCCAGCAGCTTGGCTAGACAGGGGGAAACGGGGTACAATGAGCAGTTCTTC. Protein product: CASSLARQGETGYNEQFF. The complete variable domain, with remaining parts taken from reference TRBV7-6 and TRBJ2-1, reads GAGVSQSPRYKVTKRGQDVALRCDPISGHVSLYWYRQALGQGPEFLTYFNYEAQQDKSGLPNDRFSAERPEGSISTLTIQRTEQRDSAMYRCASSLARQGETGYNEQFFGPGTRLTVL.

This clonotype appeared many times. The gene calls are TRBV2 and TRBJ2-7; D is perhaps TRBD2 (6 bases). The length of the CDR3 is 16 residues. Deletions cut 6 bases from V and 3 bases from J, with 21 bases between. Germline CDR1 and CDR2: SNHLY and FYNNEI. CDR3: CASSAPMEGRFYEQYF. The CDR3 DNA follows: TGTGCCAGCAGCGCACCGATGGAGGGGCGATTCTACGAGCAGTACTTC.